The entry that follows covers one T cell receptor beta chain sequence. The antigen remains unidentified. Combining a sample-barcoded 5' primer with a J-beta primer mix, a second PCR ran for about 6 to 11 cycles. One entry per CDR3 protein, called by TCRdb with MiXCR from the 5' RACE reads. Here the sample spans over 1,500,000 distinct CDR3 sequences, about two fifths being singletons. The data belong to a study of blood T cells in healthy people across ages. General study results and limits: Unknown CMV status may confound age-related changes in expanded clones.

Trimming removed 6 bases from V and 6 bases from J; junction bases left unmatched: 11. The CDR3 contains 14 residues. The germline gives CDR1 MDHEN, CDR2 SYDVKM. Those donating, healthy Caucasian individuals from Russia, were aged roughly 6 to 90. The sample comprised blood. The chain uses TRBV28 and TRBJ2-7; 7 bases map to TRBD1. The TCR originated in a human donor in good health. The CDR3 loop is CASSDRDSLGEQYF. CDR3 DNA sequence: TGTGCCAGCAGCGACCGGGACAGCCTCGGCGAGCAGTACTTC.